Listed here are 3 T cell receptor beta chains from one sample, sequenced in a study of neurological immune-mediated disorders. MiXCR was run by TCRdb on the 5' RACE reads, yielding one entry per CDR3 protein. The sample records fewer than 85,000 distinct CDR3 sequences, around 4.6% being singletons. Sequences were obtained from PBMCs. The source is a woman aged 25 to 39 with multiple sclerosis.

This clonotype has a count of ten or more. The chain couples TRBV5-1 to TRBJ2-7; 11 nucleotides match TRBD2. Germline loops: CDR1 SGHRS, CDR2 YFSETQ. The CDR3 totals 15 residues. With V trimmed by 6 bases and J by 1 base, 6 bases remained unmatched. The DNA of the CDR3 is TGCGCCAGCACTCTATTAGCGGGAGGGTCCTACGAGCAGTACTTC. Its protein product is CASTLLAGGSYEQYF.

This rearrangement joins TRBV27 to TRBJ2-5; possibly TRBD1 for D (6 bases). The CDR3 length is 12 residues. Trimming took 10 bases from V and 2 from J, leaving 11 bases between them. Germline loops: CDR1 MNHEY, CDR2 SMNVEV (reference sequence). The CDR3: CANNREQETQYF. The DNA of the CDR3 is TGTGCCAACAACAGGGAGCAAGAGACCCAGTACTTC.

At least ten counts were recorded for this clonotype. The V call is TRBV15, the J call TRBJ2-7, with a weak D call TRBD2 (6 bases). The germline V gene encodes CDR1 LNHNV and CDR2 YYDKDF (reference sequence). With 1 base removed from V and 0 bases from J, the gap between germline ends came to 10 bases. The length of the CDR3 is 15 residues. This CDR3 is CATSRGGTPSYEQYF. In nucleotides, the CDR3 is TGTGCCACCAGCAGAGGTGGGACTCCCTCCTACGAGCAGTACTTC.